The 29 T cell receptor beta chains presented below share a single source sample, sequenced in a study of T cell changes during pregnancy in multiple sclerosis (dated by TCRdb to between 2019 and 2020). Library prep was done by the immunoSEQ multiplex PCR assay. This immuneACCESS table, as held by TCRdb, lists in-frame sequences with V and J called but not all clones. Of the missing ones, under half trace to an unresolved V gene in checked studies; the others have no known cause. Recorded for this sample are fewer than 140,000 clones; around 92% of them occurred a single time. Less than 2% of the sample lies in the top ten. The source material was peripheral blood, sampled after pregnancy. All receptors derive from a female donor with multiple sclerosis, enrolled in a pregnancy study.

This clone appeared a few times. The rearrangement uses TRBV30 and TRBJ1-4; TRBD1 is a possible D gene (6 bases). Germline V lookup: CDR1 GTSNPN, CDR2 SVGIG (reference sequence). There are 14 residues in the CDR3. Trimming left V 1 base short and J 6 bases short, with 12 bases between. CDR3 residues: CAWSAGTSDEKLFF. CDR3 coding DNA: TGTGCCTGGAGTGCCGGGACATCAGATGAAAAACTGTTTTTT.

V gene TRBV6-4 combines with J gene TRBJ2-7; perhaps TRBD2 as D (5 bases). The germline V gene has CDR1 MRHNA and CDR2 SNTAGT. This CDR3 spans 17 amino acids. V lost 2 bases and J 6 bases, leaving 23 bases between the germline ends. As DNA, the CDR3 is TGTGCCAGCAGTGACCCTCAAAGCGCCCGGCTAGCTCTCGAGCAGTACTTC. It is translated as CASSDPQSARLALEQYF.

The chain combines TRBV27 with TRBJ1-1; 8 bases align to TRBD1. Germline trimming cut 6 bases from V and 5 bases from J; bases unmatched to any gene: 5. Germline V lookup: CDR1 MNHEY, CDR2 SMNVEV (reference sequence). The CDR3 is 13 residues long. The CDR3 loop is CASRRTGRTEAFF. CDR3 nucleotide sequence: TGTGCCAGCAGGCGGACAGGGCGGACTGAAGCTTTCTTT.

The chain is built from TRBV6-5 and TRBJ2-3; 9 bases align to TRBD2. Trimming cost V 4 bases and J 15 bases; bases outside gene matches: 11. CDR3 length: 13 amino acids. Germline V gene lookup returns CDR1 MNHEY and CDR2 SVGAGI. CDR3 coding DNA: TGTGCCAGCAGTTCCCACCCGCTAGCGGGGTTCTATTTT. Residues: CASSSHPLAGFYF.

This clone occurred a few times. The V and J genes are TRBV19 and TRBJ1-1; tentative D call: TRBD1 (5 bases). The CDR3 spans 12 residues. The germline gives CDR1 LNHDA, CDR2 SQIVND (reference sequence). V was pared by 10 bases and J by 2 bases, with 11 bases between. The CDR3 DNA follows: TGTGCCACCACTGACAGAAACACTGAAGCTTTCTTT. Amino acid sequence: CATTDRNTEAFF.

This clone showed up just once. CDR3 region: CAWSVRRPTSGRSGELFF. DNA for the CDR3: TGTGCCTGGAGCGTACGCCGTCCTACTAGCGGGAGGTCCGGGGAGCTGTTTTTT. The chain is built from TRBV30 and TRBJ2-2, with TRBD2 matching over 12 bases. The germline V gene encodes CDR1 GTSNPN and CDR2 SVGIG (reference sequence). The junction had 14 bases not matched to a gene; V was cut back by 3 bases and J by 6 bases. The CDR3 is made up of 18 amino acids.

The chain is built from TRBV19 and TRBJ1-5, with 10 bases fitting TRBD1. This CDR3 is 16 amino acids long. Germline V gene lookup returns CDR1 LNHDA and CDR2 SQIVND (reference sequence). V lost 5 bases, J lost 5 bases, and 9 bases stayed unmatched. CDR3 coding DNA: TGTGCCAGTAGTTCACGGACAGGGGGGGGATATCAGCCCCAGCATTTT. As protein: CASSSRTGGGYQPQHF.

This chain uses TRBV2 with TRBJ1-2; 9 bases line up with TRBD1. Germline loops: CDR1 SNHLY, CDR2 FYNNEI. The CDR3 length is 14 residues. V lost 4 bases to trimming and J lost 4 bases; unmatched junction nucleotides: 4. CDR3 residues: CASSGGQGLYGYTF. CDR3 coding DNA: TGTGCCAGCAGTGGCGGACAGGGGCTCTATGGCTACACCTTC.

This chain joins TRBV5-4 and TRBJ2-2, with a weak D call TRBD1 (6 bases). There are 15 residues in the CDR3. V was cut by 3 bases and J by 1 base, with 10 bases left in between. CDR1 is SGHNT, CDR2 YYREEE, per germline (reference sequence). CDR3 in DNA: TGTGCCAGCAGCTGGGAGACAGGGAACACCGGGGAGCTGTTTTTT. Its protein is CASSWETGNTGELFF.

The V and J genes are TRBV6-4 and TRBJ2-3; D is ambiguous. In germline, CDR1 is MRHNA, CDR2 SNTAGT. This CDR3 spans 14 amino acids. V lost 2 bases to trimming and J lost 1 base, with 7 bases between them. CDR3 nucleotides: TGTGCCAGCAGTGACACATCTGGCACAGATACGCAGTATTTT. Protein product: CASSDTSGTDTQYF.

In this sample, this clone turned up once. The chain employs TRBV2 and TRBJ2-2, with 8 bases aligning to TRBD1. With 3 bases clipped from V and 8 bases from J, the junction kept 8 bases outside the gene matches. The CDR3 is 15 amino acids. The germline V gene has CDR1 SNHLY and CDR2 FYNNEI. The CDR3 sequence is CASSEDRVGAGELFF. In DNA, the CDR3 is TGTGCCAGCAGTGAGGACAGGGTCGGTGCTGGGGAGCTGTTTTTT.

This chain connects TRBV5-1 to TRBJ2-3; TRBD2 aligns across 9 bases. After removal of 3 bases from V and 2 bases from J, the junction contained 4 bases not matched to a gene. CDR1 and CDR2 (germline): SGHRS, YFSETQ. This CDR3 has 15 residues. The CDR3 sequence: CASSSGLAATDTQYF. CDR3 nucleotide sequence: TGCGCCAGCAGCTCGGGACTAGCAGCCACAGATACGCAGTATTTT.

As DNA, the CDR3 is TGTGCCAGCAGCTGGACAGGTACAAGCGAGCAGTACTTC. This encodes CASSWTGTSEQYF. The chain recombines TRBV5-4 with TRBJ2-7; 7 nucleotides match TRBD1. This CDR3 region has 13 residues. Germline trimming cut 3 bases from V and 6 bases from J; bases unmatched to any gene: 6. Germline CDR1 is SGHNT and CDR2 is YYREEE (reference sequence).

V is TRBV2 and J is TRBJ1-2; no clear D. Trimming removed 2 bases at V and 4 bases at J, with 14 bases between. The germline CDR1 and CDR2 sequences are SNHLY and FYNNEI. The CDR3 covers 15 residues. As DNA, the CDR3 is TGTGCCAGCAGTGAAACTCCGCGAGTCCTCTATGGCTACACCTTC. Amino acids: CASSETPRVLYGYTF.

The chain uses TRBV2 and TRBJ1-1; D not resolved. V was shortened by 7 bases and J by 0 bases, with 9 bases between the two germline ends. The CDR3 consists of 13 residues. From germline, CDR1 is SNHLY and CDR2 FYNNEI. CDR3 bases: TGTGCCAGCAACAGAGGGATGAACACTGAAGCTTTCTTT. Translated: CASNRGMNTEAFF.

The chain is built from TRBV6-1 and TRBJ2-7, with 7 bases matching TRBD1. Germline lookup yields CDR1 MNHNS and CDR2 SASEGT. The CDR3 consists of 13 residues. The trim removed 6 bases at V and 6 bases at J, leaving 8 bases unmatched. For the CDR3, the DNA is TGTGCCAGCAGGAAAGGACAGGTAGGCGAGCAGTACTTC. Translation: CASRKGQVGEQYF.

The V and J genes are TRBV7-8 and TRBJ2-1; a weak D match, TRBD1 (6 bases). Per the germline V gene, CDR1 is SGHVS and CDR2 is FQNEAQ. V was pared by 5 bases and J by 8 bases, with 25 bases between. The CDR3 runs to 17 residues. CDR3 sequence reads: CASSPPSTGNGMDEQFF. Here the CDR3 DNA reads TGTGCCAGCAGCCCCCCTAGTACAGGGAATGGCATGGATGAGCAGTTCTTC.

This chain connects TRBV11-1 to TRBJ1-2, with 8 bases lining up with TRBD1. The CDR3 sequence is 18 residues long. Per germline, CDR1 SGHAT and CDR2 FQDESV (reference sequence). V lost 5 bases, J lost 2 bases, and 16 bases stayed unmatched. CDR3: CASSPSGAGTGLNYGYTF. The DNA of the CDR3 is TGTGCCAGCAGCCCCTCGGGTGCCGGGACAGGCCTAAACTATGGCTACACCTTC.

This clone was observed once. CDR3: CASSSKAGGPADTQYF. The CDR3 nucleotides are TGCGCCAGCAGCTCGAAAGCGGGAGGGCCGGCAGATACGCAGTATTTT. V is TRBV5-1 and J is TRBJ2-3, with TRBD2 identical over 10 bases. Trimming took 3 bases from V and 4 from J; bases not matched to a gene: 8. Germline assignment: CDR1 SGHRS and CDR2 YFSETQ. The CDR3 is 16 residues long.

The genes are TRBV9 and TRBJ1-3, with D tentatively TRBD1 (5 bases). Germline loops: CDR1 SGDLS, CDR2 YYNGEE. The CDR3 has 13 residues. The germline V and J ends were trimmed by 3 bases and 4 bases, with 8 bases remaining between them. The CDR3 reads CASSGGGGNTIYF. In nucleotides, the CDR3 is TGTGCCAGCAGCGGTGGGGGGGGAAACACCATATATTTT.

This chain links TRBV11-2 with TRBJ1-1; a weak D match, TRBD1 (5 bases). The V gene's germline CDR1 is SGHAT and CDR2 FQNNGV. The CDR3 has 13 residues. Trimming shortened V by 2 bases and J by 10 bases, and 14 bases separated the two germline ends. The CDR3 region has the DNA TGTGCCAGCAGCTTATCTCAGGGTAGAATAGCTTTCTTT. It codes for CASSLSQGRIAFF.

The J gene is TRBJ1-1, the V gene TRBV6-5; D is perhaps TRBD1 (5 bases). This CDR3 has 13 residues. CDR1 is MNHEY and CDR2 is SVGAGI in the germline V gene. V lost 5 bases, J lost 5 bases, and 12 bases lay in between. CDR3 bases: TGTGCCAGCAGTAGGGCGGGGGGGACTGAAGCTTTCTTT. It codes for CASSRAGGTEAFF.

J is TRBJ1-5 and V is TRBV28; 7 nucleotides agree with TRBD1. J was trimmed by 4 bases and V by 5 bases; bases with no gene match: 11. This CDR3 contains 16 residues. CDR1 MDHEN and CDR2 SYDVKM come from the germline V gene. The CDR3 bases are TGTGCCAGCAGTCCGAACGTGGGCAGGGGGAATCAGCCCCAGCATTTT. This sequence encodes CASSPNVGRGNQPQHF.

This clone has only one observation. The chain employs TRBV21-1 and TRBJ1-1; the table calls TRBD1, which could not be checked here. TRBV21-1 is a pseudogene locus. The CDR3 covers 16 residues. DNA of the CDR3: TGTGCCAGCAGCAAAGAAAGAGACAGGGATGACACTGAAGCTTTCTTT. Its protein is CASSKERDRDDTEAFF.

The J gene is TRBJ1-1, the V gene TRBV5-1; TRBD1 matches at 7 bases. This CDR3 has 13 residues. The V segment lost 3 bases and the J segment 4 bases; nucleotides outside the gene matches: 3. Germline-derived CDR1 and CDR2 are SGHRS and YFSETQ. CDR3 residues: CASSSQGGTEAFF. CDR3 DNA sequence: TGCGCCAGCAGCTCGCAGGGGGGCACTGAAGCTTTCTTT.

This chain connects TRBV10-3 to TRBJ1-2; tentative D call: TRBD1 (6 bases). The CDR3 runs 11 residues. V shed 5 bases and J shed 8 bases, with 9 bases lying between them. In germline, CDR1 is ENHRY, CDR2 SYGVKD. The CDR3 here is CAISNREGYTF. CDR3 in DNA: TGTGCCATCAGTAACAGGGAAGGCTACACCTTC.

The chain uses TRBV25-1 and TRBJ1-3; 8 bases map to TRBD1. The germline V gene encodes CDR1 MGHDK and CDR2 SYGVNS. The CDR3 extends over 15 amino acids. Trimming took 1 base from V and 7 from J; bases not matched to a gene: 6. CDR3 nucleotides: TGTGCCAGCAGTGAATCCCAGGACAGGGAGAACACCATATATTTT. It translates to CASSESQDRENTIYF.

This chain uses TRBV9 with TRBJ2-7; TRBD2 matches 8 bases. CDR1 is SGDLS, CDR2 YYNGEE, per germline. CDR3 length: 21 residues. V lost 0 bases, J lost 3 bases, and 23 bases stayed unmatched. The CDR3 nucleotides are TGTGCCAGCAGCGTAGCGCCCCCAGAGGGGAAAGGAGCGGGGGACCACTACGAGCAGTACTTC. Encoded protein: CASSVAPPEGKGAGDHYEQYF.

The chain links TRBV5-4 to TRBJ2-5, with TRBD2 matching over 8 bases. The germline V gene encodes CDR1 SGHNT and CDR2 YYREEE (reference sequence). V lost 0 bases, J lost 2 bases, and 6 bases stayed unmatched. The CDR3 length is 16 residues. The CDR3 is CASSLENGRGQETQYF. The CDR3 nucleotides read TGTGCCAGCAGCTTGGAAAACGGGAGGGGACAAGAGACCCAGTACTTC.